This T cell receptor beta chain appears in the sequencing data of a study of immune evolution from preneoplasia to lung adenocarcinoma. Sequencing was performed with immunoSEQ multiplex PCR; in TCRdb, only in-frame clones are kept and a portion is missing. The sample has some 41,000 clones; more than 60% are singletons. H&E slides confirmed each diagnosis, reviewed by two pathologists independently. The CDR3 covers 14 residues. CDR1 and CDR2 from the germline V gene are SGHRS and YFSETQ. Trimming cost V 3 bases and J 2 bases, with 12 bases left between them. Sequencing was performed on FFPE invasive lung adenocarcinoma tissue. The chain recombines TRBV5-1 with TRBJ2-7; TRBD2 might be the D (6 bases). The TCR comes from a person aged 55 to 70 with lung adenocarcinoma. As DNA, the CDR3 is TGCGCCAGCAGCTCGGGGGACTCCGCCTACGAGCAGTACTTC. This gives the protein CASSSGDSAYEQYF. Complete variable domain (other parts from reference TRBV5-1 and TRBJ2-7): KAGVTQTPRYLIKTRGQQVTLSCSPISGHRSVSWYQQTPGQGLQFLFEYFSETQRNKGNFPGRFSGRQFSNSRSEMNVSTLELGDSALYLCASSSGDSAYEQYFGPGTRLTVT.